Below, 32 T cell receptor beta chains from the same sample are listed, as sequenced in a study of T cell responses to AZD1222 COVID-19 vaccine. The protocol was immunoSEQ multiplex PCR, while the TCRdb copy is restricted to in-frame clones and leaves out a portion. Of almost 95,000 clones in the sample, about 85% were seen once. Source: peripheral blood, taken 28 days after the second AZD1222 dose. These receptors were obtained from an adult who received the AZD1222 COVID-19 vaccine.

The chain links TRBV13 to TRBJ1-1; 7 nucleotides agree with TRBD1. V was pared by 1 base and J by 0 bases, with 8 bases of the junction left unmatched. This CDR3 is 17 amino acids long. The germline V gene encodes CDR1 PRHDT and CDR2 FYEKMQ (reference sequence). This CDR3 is CASSLVTGVTMNTEAFF. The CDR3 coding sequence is TGTGCCAGCAGCTTAGTTACAGGGGTCACGATGAACACTGAAGCTTTCTTT.

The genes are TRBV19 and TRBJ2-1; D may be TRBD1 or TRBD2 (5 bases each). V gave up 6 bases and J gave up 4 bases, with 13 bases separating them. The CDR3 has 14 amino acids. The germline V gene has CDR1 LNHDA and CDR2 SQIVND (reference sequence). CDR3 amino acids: CASSPDWTYNEQFF. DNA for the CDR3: TGTGCCAGTAGCCCGGACTGGACATACAATGAGCAGTTCTTC. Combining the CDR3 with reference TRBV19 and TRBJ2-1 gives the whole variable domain DGGITQSPKYLFRKEGQNVTLSCEQNLNHDAMYWYRQDPGQGLRLIYYSQIVNDFQKGDIAEGYSVSREKKESFPLTVTSAQKNPTAFYLCASSPDWTYNEQFFGPGTRLTVL.

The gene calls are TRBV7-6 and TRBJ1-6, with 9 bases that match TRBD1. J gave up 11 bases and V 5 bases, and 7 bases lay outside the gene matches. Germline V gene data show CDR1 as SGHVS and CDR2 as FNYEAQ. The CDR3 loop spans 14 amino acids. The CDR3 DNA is TGTGCCAGCAGCCCACAGGGGGCTTGGGCACCCCTCCACTTT. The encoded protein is CASSPQGAWAPLHF.

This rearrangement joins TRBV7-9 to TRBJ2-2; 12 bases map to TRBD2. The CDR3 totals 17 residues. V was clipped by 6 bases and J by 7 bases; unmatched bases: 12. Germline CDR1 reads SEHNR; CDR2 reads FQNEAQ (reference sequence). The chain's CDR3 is CASSRRRLAGAYGELFF. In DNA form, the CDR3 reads TGTGCCAGCAGTCGCAGGAGACTAGCGGGGGCTTACGGGGAGCTGTTTTTT.

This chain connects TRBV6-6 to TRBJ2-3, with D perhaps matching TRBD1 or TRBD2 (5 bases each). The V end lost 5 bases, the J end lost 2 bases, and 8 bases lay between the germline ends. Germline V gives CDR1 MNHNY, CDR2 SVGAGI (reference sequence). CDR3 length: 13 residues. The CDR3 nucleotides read TGTGCCAGCAGTCCGGGGCTCACAGATACGCAGTATTTT. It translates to CASSPGLTDTQYF.

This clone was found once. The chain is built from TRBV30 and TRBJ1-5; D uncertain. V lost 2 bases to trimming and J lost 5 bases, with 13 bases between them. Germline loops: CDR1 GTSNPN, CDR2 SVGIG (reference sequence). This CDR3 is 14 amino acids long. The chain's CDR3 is CAWSYTTGDQPQHF. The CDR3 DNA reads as TGTGCCTGGAGTTACACCACGGGAGATCAGCCCCAGCATTTT. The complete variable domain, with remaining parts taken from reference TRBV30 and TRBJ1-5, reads SQTIHQWPATLVQPVGSPLSLECTVEGTSNPNLYWYRQAAGRGLQLLFYSVGIGQISSEVPQNLSASRPQDRQFILSSKKLLLSDSGFYLCAWSYTTGDQPQHFGDGTRLSIL.

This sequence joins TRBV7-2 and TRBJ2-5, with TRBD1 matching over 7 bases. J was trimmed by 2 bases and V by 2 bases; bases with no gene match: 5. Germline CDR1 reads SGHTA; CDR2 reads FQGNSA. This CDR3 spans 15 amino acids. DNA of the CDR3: TGTGCCAGCAGCTTAATTGCCAGGGGGCAAGAGACCCAGTACTTC. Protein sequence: CASSLIARGQETQYF.

The CDR3 DNA follows: TGTGCTAGTGGCCGGGACAGGGGGAGCGGCTACACCTTC. Translation: CASGRDRGSGYTF. This chain connects TRBV12-5 to TRBJ1-2, with TRBD1 identical over 11 bases. Per the germline V gene, CDR1 is LGHNT and CDR2 is FRNRAP. Trimming cost V 6 bases and J 8 bases; bases outside gene matches: 5. This CDR3 spans 13 amino acids.

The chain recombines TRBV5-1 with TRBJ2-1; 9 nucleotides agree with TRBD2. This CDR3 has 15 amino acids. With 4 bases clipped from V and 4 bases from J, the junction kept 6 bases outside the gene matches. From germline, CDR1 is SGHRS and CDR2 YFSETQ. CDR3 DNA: TGCGCCAGCAGCATAGGACTAGCGCAGTACAATGAGCAGTTCTTC. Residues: CASSIGLAQYNEQFF.

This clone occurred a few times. CDR3 amino acids: CASKGGLTDTEAFF. CDR3 nucleotide sequence: TGTGCCAGCAAAGGGGGGTTGACAGACACTGAAGCTTTCTTT. The V call is TRBV2, the J call TRBJ1-1; tentative D call: TRBD1 (6 bases). Trimming cost V 7 bases and J 3 bases, with 15 bases left between them. Germline CDR1 SNHLY, CDR2 FYNNEI. This CDR3 comprises 14 residues.

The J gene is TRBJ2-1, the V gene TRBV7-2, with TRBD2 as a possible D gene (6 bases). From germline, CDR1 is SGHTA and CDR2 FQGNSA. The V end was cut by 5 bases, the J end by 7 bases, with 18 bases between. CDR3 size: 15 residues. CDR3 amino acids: CASSRTGLDWNEQFF. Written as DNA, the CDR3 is TGTGCCAGCAGCAGGACGGGACTCGACTGGAATGAGCAGTTCTTC.

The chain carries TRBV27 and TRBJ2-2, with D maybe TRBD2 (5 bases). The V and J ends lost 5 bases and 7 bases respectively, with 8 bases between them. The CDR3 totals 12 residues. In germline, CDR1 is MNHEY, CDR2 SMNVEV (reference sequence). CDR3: CASSLGGGELFF. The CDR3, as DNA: TGTGCCAGCAGTCTCGGAGGCGGGGAGCTGTTTTTT.

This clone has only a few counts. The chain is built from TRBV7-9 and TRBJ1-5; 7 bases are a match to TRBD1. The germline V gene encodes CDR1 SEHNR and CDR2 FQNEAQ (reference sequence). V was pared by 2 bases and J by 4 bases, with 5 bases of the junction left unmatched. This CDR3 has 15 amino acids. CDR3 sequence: CASSLRGGENQPQHF. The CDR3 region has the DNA TGTGCCAGCAGCTTAAGAGGGGGCGAAAATCAGCCCCAGCATTTT.

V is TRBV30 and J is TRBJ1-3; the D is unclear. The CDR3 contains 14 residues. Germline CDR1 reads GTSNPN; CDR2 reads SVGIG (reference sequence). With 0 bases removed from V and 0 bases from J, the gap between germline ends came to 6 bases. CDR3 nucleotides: TGTGCCTGGAGTGTCGGTGGCTCTGGAAACACCATATATTTT. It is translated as CAWSVGGSGNTIYF. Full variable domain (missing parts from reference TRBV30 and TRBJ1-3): SQTIHQWPATLVQPVGSPLSLECTVEGTSNPNLYWYRQAAGRGLQLLFYSVGIGQISSEVPQNLSASRPQDRQFILSSKKLLLSDSGFYLCAWSVGGSGNTIYFGEGSWLTVV.

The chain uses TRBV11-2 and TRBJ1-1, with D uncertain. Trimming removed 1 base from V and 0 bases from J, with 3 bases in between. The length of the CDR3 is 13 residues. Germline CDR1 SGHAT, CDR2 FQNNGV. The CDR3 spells CASSLVVNTEAFF. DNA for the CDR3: TGTGCCAGCAGCTTAGTAGTGAACACTGAAGCTTTCTTT.

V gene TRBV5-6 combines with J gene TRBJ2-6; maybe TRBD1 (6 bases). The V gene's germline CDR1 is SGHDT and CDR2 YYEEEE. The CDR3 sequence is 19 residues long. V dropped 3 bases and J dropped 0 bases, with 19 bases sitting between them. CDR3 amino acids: CASSYEIRQAYSGANVLTF. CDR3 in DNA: TGTGCCAGCAGCTACGAGATACGACAGGCGTACTCTGGGGCCAACGTCCTGACTTTC.

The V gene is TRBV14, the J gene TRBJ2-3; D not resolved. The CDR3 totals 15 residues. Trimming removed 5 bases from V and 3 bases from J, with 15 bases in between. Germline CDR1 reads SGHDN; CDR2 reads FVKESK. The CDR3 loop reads CASSSPTKATDTQYF. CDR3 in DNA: TGTGCCAGCAGCTCGCCGACAAAGGCAACAGATACGCAGTATTTT.

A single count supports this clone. CDR3 DNA: TGTGCCAGCAGACCTATGACAGGGGCGAGGGTCACAGATACGCAGTATTTT. This gives the protein CASRPMTGARVTDTQYF. This chain joins TRBV28 and TRBJ2-3, with 8 positions matching TRBD1. V was pared by 6 bases and J by 2 bases, with 13 bases of the junction left unmatched. Germline loops: CDR1 MDHEN, CDR2 SYDVKM. The CDR3 sequence is 17 residues long.

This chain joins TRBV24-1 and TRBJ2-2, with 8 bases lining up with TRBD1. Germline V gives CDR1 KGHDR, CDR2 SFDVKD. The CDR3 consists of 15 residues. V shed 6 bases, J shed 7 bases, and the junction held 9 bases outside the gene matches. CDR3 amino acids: CATSLTGDPFGELFF. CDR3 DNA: TGTGCCACCAGTTTGACAGGGGACCCTTTCGGGGAGCTGTTTTTT.

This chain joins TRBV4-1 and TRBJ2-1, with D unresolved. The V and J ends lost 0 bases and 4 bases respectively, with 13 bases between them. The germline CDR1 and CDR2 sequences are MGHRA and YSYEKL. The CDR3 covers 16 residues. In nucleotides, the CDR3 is TGCGCCAGCAGCCAAGAATTCCCAGCGTATTACAATGAGCAGTTCTTC. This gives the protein CASSQEFPAYYNEQFF.

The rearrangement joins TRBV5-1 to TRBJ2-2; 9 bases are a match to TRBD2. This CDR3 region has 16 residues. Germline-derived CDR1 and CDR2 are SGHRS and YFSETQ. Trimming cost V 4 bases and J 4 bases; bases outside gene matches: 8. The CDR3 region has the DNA TGCGCCAGCAGCCCCTTAGCGGGGGCAGGCACCGGGGAGCTGTTTTTT. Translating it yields CASSPLAGAGTGELFF.

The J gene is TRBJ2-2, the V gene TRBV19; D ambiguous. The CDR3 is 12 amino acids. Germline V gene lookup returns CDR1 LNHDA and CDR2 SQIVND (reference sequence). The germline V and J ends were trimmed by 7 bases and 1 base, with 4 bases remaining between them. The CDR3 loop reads CASNQNTGELFF. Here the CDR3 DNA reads TGTGCCAGTAATCAGAACACCGGGGAGCTGTTTTTT. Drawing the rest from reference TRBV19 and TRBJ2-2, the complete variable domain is DGGITQSPKYLFRKEGQNVTLSCEQNLNHDAMYWYRQDPGQGLRLIYYSQIVNDFQKGDIAEGYSVSREKKESFPLTVTSAQKNPTAFYLCASNQNTGELFFGEGSRLTVL.

CDR3 DNA sequence: TGTGCCAGCAGCTTGGGACACAACACGGGGACCTCCTACGAGCAGTACTTC. It yields the protein CASSLGHNTGTSYEQYF. This chain connects TRBV13 to TRBJ2-7; possibly TRBD1 for D (6 bases). The CDR3 loop spans 17 amino acids. V lost 3 bases and J 0 bases, leaving 18 bases between the germline ends. Germline V gives CDR1 PRHDT, CDR2 FYEKMQ (reference sequence).

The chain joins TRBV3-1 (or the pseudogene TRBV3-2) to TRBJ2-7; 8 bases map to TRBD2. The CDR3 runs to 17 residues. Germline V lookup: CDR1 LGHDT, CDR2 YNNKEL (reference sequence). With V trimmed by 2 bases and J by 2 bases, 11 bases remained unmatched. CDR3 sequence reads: CASSQKGAGALPYEQYF. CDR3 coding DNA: TGTGCCAGCAGCCAAAAGGGAGCGGGGGCCTTACCCTACGAGCAGTACTTC.

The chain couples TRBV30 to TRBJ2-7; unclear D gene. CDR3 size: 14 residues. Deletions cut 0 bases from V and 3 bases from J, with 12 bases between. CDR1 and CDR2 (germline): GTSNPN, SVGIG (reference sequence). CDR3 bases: TGTGCCTGGAGTGTTGGGGTAGACGGCTACGAGCAGTACTTC. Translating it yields CAWSVGVDGYEQYF.

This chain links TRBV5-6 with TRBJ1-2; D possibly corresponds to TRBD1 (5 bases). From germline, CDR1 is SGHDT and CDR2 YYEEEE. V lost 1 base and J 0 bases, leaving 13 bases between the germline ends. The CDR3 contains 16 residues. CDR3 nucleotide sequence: TGTGCCAGCAGCTTGAGGGTTGGCAGGGCTAACTATGGCTACACCTTC. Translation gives CASSLRVGRANYGYTF.

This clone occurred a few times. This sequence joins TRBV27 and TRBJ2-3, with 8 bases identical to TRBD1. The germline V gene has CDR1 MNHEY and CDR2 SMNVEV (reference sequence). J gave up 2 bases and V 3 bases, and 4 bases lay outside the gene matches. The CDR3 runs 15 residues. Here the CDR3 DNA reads TGTGCCAGCAGTTTTCAGGGGGCGGTCACAGATACGCAGTATTTT. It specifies CASSFQGAVTDTQYF.

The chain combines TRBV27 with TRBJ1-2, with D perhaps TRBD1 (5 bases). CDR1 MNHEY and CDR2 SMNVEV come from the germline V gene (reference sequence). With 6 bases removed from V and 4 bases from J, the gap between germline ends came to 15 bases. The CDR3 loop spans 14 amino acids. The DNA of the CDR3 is TGTGCCAGCAGGAATCCGGGACCGGTCTATGGCTACACCTTC. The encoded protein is CASRNPGPVYGYTF.

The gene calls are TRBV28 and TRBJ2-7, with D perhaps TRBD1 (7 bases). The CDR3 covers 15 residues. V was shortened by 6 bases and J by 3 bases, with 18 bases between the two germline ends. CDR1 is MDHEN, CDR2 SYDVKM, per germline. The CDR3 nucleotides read TGTGCCAGCAGGTCAGGGGGGAGAGCCTTCTACGAGCAGTACTTC. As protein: CASRSGGRAFYEQYF.

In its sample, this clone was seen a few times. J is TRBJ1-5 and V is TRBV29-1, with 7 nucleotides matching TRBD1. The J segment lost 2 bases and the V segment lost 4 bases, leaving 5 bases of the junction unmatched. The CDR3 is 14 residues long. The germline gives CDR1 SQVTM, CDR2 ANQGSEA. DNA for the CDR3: TGCAGCGTTGCACAGGGGAATGGCAATCAGCCCCAGCATTTT. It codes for CSVAQGNGNQPQHF.

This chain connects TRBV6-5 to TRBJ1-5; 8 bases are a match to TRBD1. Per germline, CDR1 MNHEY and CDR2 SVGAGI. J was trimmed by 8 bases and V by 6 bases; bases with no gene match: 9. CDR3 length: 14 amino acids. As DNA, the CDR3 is TGTGCCAGCAGCCGGACGACAGGGGAGGAGCCCCAGCATTTT. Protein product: CASSRTTGEEPQHF.

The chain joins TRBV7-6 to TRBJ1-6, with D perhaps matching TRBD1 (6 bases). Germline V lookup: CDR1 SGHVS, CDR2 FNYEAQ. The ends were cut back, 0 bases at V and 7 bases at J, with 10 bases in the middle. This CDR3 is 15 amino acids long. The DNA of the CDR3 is TGTGCCAGCAGCTTAGCACAGAGGGGGAATTCACCCCTCCACTTT. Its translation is CASSLAQRGNSPLHF.